Given below is one T cell receptor beta chain in context. Antigen specificity is unknown. PCR was performed using 60 Vbeta and 13 Jbeta primers. Using immunoSEQ multiplex PCR, the repertoire was profiled, and TCRdb retains in-frame clones only, with some absent. The sample shows roughly 160,000 clones, around four fifths of them seen only once. This entry comes from a study of cytomegalovirus exposure and HLA in healthy donors. For the study at large: From donors who were HLA-typed, an early data release held 70 million to 90 million unique TCRs.

Findings and limits, study-wide: Whilst most TCR sequences proved rare, a subset of public TCRs occurred across many donors. Association with HLA alleles at 0.05 false discovery rate was found for about 17,000 TCR beta sequences in a later analysis. Some V segments, including TRBV6-2 and TRBV6-3, were excluded as indistinguishable.

The CDR3 spans 12 residues. With 6 bases removed from V and 6 bases from J, the gap between germline ends came to 11 bases. Germline loops: CDR1 KGHSH, CDR2 LQKENI. The chain has TRBV18 and TRBJ2-5; a weak D match, TRBD2 (5 bases). Sequenced: PBMCs. This sequence originates from a woman aged 45-59 years in good health and CMV-seronegative. The CDR3 loop is CASSRGMQTQYF. CDR3 nucleotides: TGTGCCAGCTCCCGAGGGATGCAGACCCAGTACTTC.